This TCR beta chain was recovered during a study of Ad26.COV2.S vaccination and SARS-CoV-2 variants. The assay was immunoSEQ multiplex PCR, and TCRdb's table has in-frame clones only and misses some. Among roughly 390,000 clones, 70% to 90% were seen once, and the ten largest hold more than 3%. Treatment specified: roughly 20 received Ad26.COV2.S at low or high dose, single or two shots; 5 received placebo; per-sample allocation not given. Collection of the samples took place on day 63 after the first injection of vaccine or placebo. This adult donor, from Boston, was 18-55 years old. The TCR originated in a person aged 18-65 years who received the Ad26.COV2.S COVID-19 vaccine or a placebo. The source material was peripheral blood, sampled in a trial of Ad26.COV2.S vaccine versus placebo.

The CDR3 is CASSERNRTTHFVNTGELFF. CDR3 coding DNA: TGTGCCAGCAGTGAACGTAACAGGACCACTCACTTTGTTAACACCGGGGAGCTGTTTTTT. This chain uses TRBV2 with TRBJ2-2; perhaps TRBD1 as D (5 bases). This CDR3 has 20 amino acids. CDR1 and CDR2 (germline): SNHLY, FYNNEI. Trimming stripped 2 bases from V and 2 bases from J, with 24 bases between.